This T cell receptor (beta chain) was profiled in a study of response to subunit inactivated influenza vaccine. The study, taken as a whole, reports: The authors suggested that few new T cells are recruited per seasonal influenza vaccination.

The CDR3 covers 13 residues. Per the germline V gene, CDR1 is SEHNR and CDR2 is FQNEAQ (reference sequence). Trimming took 7 bases from V and 6 from J, leaving 14 bases between them. To note about this clonotype: What it recognizes is unknown.

MiXCR, applied by TCRdb to the RT-PCR reads, yields one record per CDR3 protein. The sample has hundreds of thousands of distinct CDR3 sequences; about 15% are singletons. J is TRBJ2-3 and V is TRBV7-9; possibly TRBD2 for D (7 bases). The input for sequencing was PBMCs from blood, taken approximately 12 days after vaccination. This sequence originates from a man in his fifties who received an inactivated influenza vaccine. CDR3 sequence reads: CASTRGGLDTQYF. The CDR3 DNA follows: TGTGCCAGCACAAGGGGGGGGCTGGATACGCAGTATTTT.